The TCR beta chain under discussion was sequenced for a study of T cells in Graves' hyperthyroidism and ophthalmopathy. Germline V lookup: CDR1 MNHNS, CDR2 SASEGT. There are 12 residues in the CDR3. V was trimmed by 7 bases and J by 5 bases, leaving 12 bases between them. RNA transcripts served as the template for amplifying TCR beta CDR3 regions. First-round RT-PCR with HTBI primers amplified the TCR CDR3 region. TCRdb ran MiXCR on the multiplex PCR reads and lists one entry per CDR3 protein. The table records 380,000 or so distinct CDR3 sequences, approximately 19% of them present only once. This receptor was obtained from a woman between 18 and 30 years old with Graves' hyperthyroidism. The sequenced sample was blood. The chain recombines TRBV6-1 with TRBJ2-7; D gene uncertain. The chain's CDR3 is CASKMTENEQYF. The CDR3 DNA sequence: TGTGCCAGCAAGATGACGGAAAACGAGCAGTACTTC.